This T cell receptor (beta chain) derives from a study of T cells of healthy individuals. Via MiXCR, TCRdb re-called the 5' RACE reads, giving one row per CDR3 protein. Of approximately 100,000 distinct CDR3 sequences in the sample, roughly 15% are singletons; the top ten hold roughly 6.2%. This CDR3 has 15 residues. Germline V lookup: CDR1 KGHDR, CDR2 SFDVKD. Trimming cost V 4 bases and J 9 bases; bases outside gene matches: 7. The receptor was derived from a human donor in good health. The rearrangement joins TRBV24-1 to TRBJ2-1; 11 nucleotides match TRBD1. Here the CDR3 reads CATSDSGTGGIEQFF. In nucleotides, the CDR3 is TGTGCCACCAGTGACTCCGGGACAGGGGGTATTGAGCAGTTCTTC.